This record covers a single T cell receptor (beta chain). What this receptor recognizes is not known. The record has no base qualities; no much larger clone is one base away. The study deep-sequenced TCR repertoires of sorted CD4+ and CD8+ blood T cells from severe aplastic anemia patients and healthy subjects. Ficoll-Paque density gradient centrifugation was used to isolate peripheral blood mononuclear cells. CD4+ and CD8+ T cells were sorted by FACS or magnetic beads before DNA extraction. This entry belongs to a study of CD8+CD57+ T cells in acquired aplastic anemia listed by TCRdb under 2018. Background on the whole study: Extracted DNA from sorted CD4+ and CD8+ cells averaged 3.2 ug, ranging from roughly 0.17 to 27.4 ug. Healthy donor samples averaged roughly 9.8 million reads for CD4+ and fewer than 12 million for CD8+ cells.

Genomic DNA was used as template for profiling of TCR beta VDJ combinations and CDR3 sequences. An Illumina HiSeq 2000 was the platform used for TCR repertoire sequencing. On the study's bioinformatics: TRBV/TRBJ rearrangement plots, CDR3 size and DJ length profiles, and Simpson's diversity index were used to assess repertoires. The most abundant DNA sequence in the deep sequencing data was defined as the immunodominant clone. CDR3 amino acid sequences were checked for sharing between subjects and were compared against published repertoires and the VDJdb database. TCRdb passed the public sequencing reads through fastp at Q25 and MiXCR, retaining productive beta sequences. Each CDR3 protein gets just one entry, which takes the most common genes and DNA from the rows behind it. V and J calls and clone size were set by TCRdb, not the authors. This sample comprises 100,000 to 130,000 distinct CDR3 sequences, around 53% of them detected only once. Approximately 32% of the sample goes to the ten largest clones.

General study outcomes and caveats: Some 27 CD8+ CDR3 sequences were found in both patients and controls but appeared to be highly expressed in patients and within the immunodominant clones of the patients. CD8+ Simpson's diversity did not differ significantly between patients and healthy controls (P=0.060).

V gives up 0 bases and J gives up 1 base, and the segment between their germline ends measures 2 bases. The cysteine opens and the phenylalanine closes a CDR3 of 13 amino acids. The kept DNA is CDR3 alone, 39 bases in frame from the first base. The germline V gene specifies SGHRS as CDR1 and YFSETQ as CDR2. The sequenced sample was sorted CD4+, CD8+, or CD8+CD57+ T cells (not recorded which) from PBMCs. This clonotype was sampled from a human donor in good health, serving as a control. The chain joins TRBV5-1 to TRBJ1-5; a confident D gene designation cannot be given. In nucleotides, the sequence is TGCGCCAGCAGCTTGGACAGCAATCAGCCCCAGCATTTT. Its protein is CASSLDSNQPQHF.